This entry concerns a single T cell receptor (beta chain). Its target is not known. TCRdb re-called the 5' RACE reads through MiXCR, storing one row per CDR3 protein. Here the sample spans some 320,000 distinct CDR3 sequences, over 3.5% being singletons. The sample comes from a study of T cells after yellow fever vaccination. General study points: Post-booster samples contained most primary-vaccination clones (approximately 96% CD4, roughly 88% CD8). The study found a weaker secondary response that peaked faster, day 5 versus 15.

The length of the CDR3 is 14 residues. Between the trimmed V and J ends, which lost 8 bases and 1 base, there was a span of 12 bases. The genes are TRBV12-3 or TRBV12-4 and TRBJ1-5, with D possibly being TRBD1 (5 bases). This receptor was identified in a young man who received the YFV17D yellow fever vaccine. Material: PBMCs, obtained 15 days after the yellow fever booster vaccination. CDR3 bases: TGTGCCAGCCGGGGGGGGGGAAGCAATCAGCCCCAGCATTTT. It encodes CASRGGGSNQPQHF.